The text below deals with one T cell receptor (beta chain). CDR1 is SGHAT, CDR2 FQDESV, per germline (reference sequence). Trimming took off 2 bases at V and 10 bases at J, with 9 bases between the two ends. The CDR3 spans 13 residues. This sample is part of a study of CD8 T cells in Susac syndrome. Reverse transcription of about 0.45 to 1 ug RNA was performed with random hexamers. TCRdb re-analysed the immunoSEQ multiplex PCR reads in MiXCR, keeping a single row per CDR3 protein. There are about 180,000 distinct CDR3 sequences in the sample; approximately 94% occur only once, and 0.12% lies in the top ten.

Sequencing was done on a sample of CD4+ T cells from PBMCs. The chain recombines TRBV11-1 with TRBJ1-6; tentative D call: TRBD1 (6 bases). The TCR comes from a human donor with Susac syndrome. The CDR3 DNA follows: TGTGCCAGCAGCTTAACAGGGCCCTCACCCCTCCACTTT. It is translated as CASSLTGPSPLHF.